A single sample gave rise to the 20 T cell receptor beta chains below, sequenced in a study of T-cell reconstitution after alpha-beta-depleted transplantation in children. Using unique molecular identifiers, the investigators prepared the TCRbeta library. TCRdb re-derived calls from the PCR reads in MiXCR, one entry per CDR3 protein. Here the sample spans 200,000 to 250,000 distinct CDR3 sequences, 7% to 9% being singletons. Here the sequenced sample was PBMCs, mostly from graft donor cells, taken 360 days after TCRalphabeta/CD19-depleted stem cell transplant. These receptors all stem from a male patient aged 2-15 years who had a stem cell transplant for acute myeloid leukemia, so the T cells may come from the graft donor.

This clonotype was detected a few times. V usage is TRBV5-1 and J usage is TRBJ2-1; D possibly matches TRBD1 or TRBD2 (5 bases each). Germline lookup yields CDR1 SGHRS and CDR2 YFSETQ. V gave up 2 bases and J gave up 10 bases, with 19 bases separating them. The CDR3 totals 15 residues. The CDR3 bases are TGCGCCAGCAGCTTCCAGGGCCCCGGGGTAGGAGAGCAGTTCTTC. Translation: CASSFQGPGVGEQFF.

This clonotype has at least ten counts. The rearrangement joins TRBV29-1 to TRBJ2-3; 9 bases align to TRBD1. The CDR3 runs 13 residues. V trimming: 6 bases; J trimming: 4 bases; junction bases outside the gene matches: 5. In germline, CDR1 is SQVTM, CDR2 ANQGSEA. For the CDR3, the DNA is TGCAGCGTAGGGACAGGGTTGGCAGATACGCAGTATTTT. Amino acids: CSVGTGLADTQYF.

This clonotype has ten or more counts. The genes are TRBV15 and TRBJ2-4; D gene uncertain. The CDR3 runs 14 residues. V was trimmed by 5 bases and J by 0 bases, leaving 8 bases between them. Germline V gives CDR1 LNHNV, CDR2 YYDKDF (reference sequence). The CDR3 DNA sequence: TGTGCCACCAGCGGAAGACTAGCCAAAAACATTCAGTACTTC. Translation gives CATSGRLAKNIQYF.

This clonotype has more than one count but fewer than ten. The V call is TRBV15, the J call TRBJ2-4, with D possibly being TRBD1 (6 bases). The CDR3 length is 12 residues. The V and J ends lost 5 bases and 7 bases respectively, with 9 bases between them. Germline V gives CDR1 LNHNV, CDR2 YYDKDF (reference sequence). As DNA, the CDR3 is TGTGCCACCAGCCCCCAGGGGAACATTCAGTACTTC. It encodes CATSPQGNIQYF. Based on the CDR3 plus reference TRBV15 and TRBJ2-4, the full variable domain is DAMVIQNPRYQVTQFGKPVTLSCSQTLNHNVMYWYQQKSSQAPKLLFHYYDKDFNNEADTPDNFQSRRPNTSFCFLDIRSPGLGDTAMYLCATSPQGNIQYFGAGTRLSVL.

This clonotype was recorded at least ten times. The chain couples TRBV20-1 to TRBJ2-6; D call uncertain. Germline lookup yields CDR1 DFQATT and CDR2 SNEGSKA (reference sequence). The V gene lost 4 bases and the J gene lost 2 bases, with 15 bases spanning the gap. This CDR3 contains 16 residues. CDR3 bases: TGCAGTGCTAAGCGTAACATGATGGCTGGGGCCAACGTCCTGACTTTC. As protein: CSAKRNMMAGANVLTF.

This clonotype has a count of ten or more. The gene calls are TRBV12-3 or TRBV12-4 and TRBJ2-3; D is unresolved. With 6 bases removed from V and 0 bases from J, the gap between germline ends came to 4 bases. This CDR3 is 12 amino acids long. The CDR3 loop reads CASSTSTDTQYF. CDR3 in DNA: TGTGCCAGCAGCACTAGCACAGATACGCAGTATTTT.

Ten or more counts support this clonotype. This chain uses TRBV20-1 with TRBJ2-7; D is undetermined. The germline V gene encodes CDR1 DFQATT and CDR2 SNEGSKA (reference sequence). CDR3 length: 13 amino acids. The ends were cut back, 1 base at V and 1 base at J, with 8 bases in the middle. This CDR3 reads CSARVPWSYEQYV. The CDR3 DNA is TGCAGTGCTAGAGTCCCCTGGTCCTACGAGCAGTACGTC.

The chain is built from TRBV5-6 and TRBJ2-3; maybe TRBD2 (5 bases). The CDR3 loop spans 13 amino acids. Between the trimmed V and J ends, which lost 7 bases and 0 bases, there was a span of 9 bases. The germline CDR1 and CDR2 sequences are SGHDT and YYEEEE. CDR3 sequence reads: CASYRGSTDTQYF. CDR3 sequence (DNA): TGTGCCAGCTATCGGGGTAGCACAGATACGCAGTATTTT.

V is TRBV10-3 and J is TRBJ2-5, with 11 bases aligning to TRBD2. With V trimmed by 5 bases and J by 3 bases, 8 bases remained unmatched. Germline values: CDR1 ENHRY, CDR2 SYGVKD. The CDR3 consists of 16 residues. The CDR3 DNA follows: TGTGCCATCAGTTCTAATCGGGGACTAGCGGAAGAGACCCAGTACTTC. Translating it yields CAISSNRGLAEETQYF.

This chain joins TRBV10-3 and TRBJ2-5; 13 bases are a match to TRBD2. With V trimmed by 4 bases and J by 3 bases, 2 bases remained unmatched. This CDR3 region has 15 residues. The germline gives CDR1 ENHRY, CDR2 SYGVKD. Here the CDR3 reads CAISGTSGSKETQYF. CDR3 bases: TGTGCCATCAGTGGGACTAGCGGGAGTAAAGAGACCCAGTACTTC.

This clonotype appeared a few times. This rearrangement joins TRBV12-3 or TRBV12-4 to TRBJ2-3, with 8 nucleotides matching TRBD1. There are 15 residues in the CDR3. V shed 6 bases, J shed 5 bases, and the junction held 10 bases outside the gene matches. CDR3 loop: CASSPRQGFLDTQYF. CDR3 nucleotide sequence: TGTGCCAGCAGCCCCCGACAGGGGTTCTTAGATACGCAGTATTTT.

V and J are TRBV20-1 and TRBJ2-3; 11 positions agree with TRBD2. The V gene's germline CDR1 is DFQATT and CDR2 SNEGSKA (reference sequence). J was trimmed by 12 bases and V by 6 bases; bases with no gene match: 11. This CDR3 is 13 amino acids long. Here the CDR3 reads CSATGGSGRAQYF. For the CDR3, the DNA is TGCAGTGCAACAGGTGGTAGCGGGAGGGCCCAGTATTTT.

Many counts were recorded for this clonotype. The chain employs TRBV3-1 and TRBJ2-5, with no clear D. CDR1 and CDR2 from the germline V gene are LGHDT and YNNKEL (reference sequence). This CDR3 comprises 11 residues. The germline V and J ends were trimmed by 1 base and 7 bases, with 4 bases remaining between them. CDR3 bases: TGTGCCAGCAGCCAAGTGGGGACCCAGTACTTC. Residues: CASSQVGTQYF.

The sample holds a few counts of this clonotype. The genes are TRBV7-2 and TRBJ2-3; D uncertain. Germline values: CDR1 SGHTA, CDR2 FQGNSA. The ends were cut back, 3 bases at V and 6 bases at J, with 7 bases in the middle. The CDR3 is 12 amino acids. CDR3 in DNA: TGTGCCAGCAGCTTTTCGATGGATACGCAGTATTTT. Translating gives CASSFSMDTQYF. Full variable domain (missing parts from reference TRBV7-2 and TRBJ2-3): GAGVSQSPSNKVTEKGKDVELRCDPISGHTALYWYRQSLGQGLEFLIYFQGNSAPDKSGLPSDRFSAERTGGSVSTLTIQRTQQEDSAVYLCASSFSMDTQYFGPGTRLTVL.

A remark on this clonotype: A much larger clone lies a single base off, so this may be a read error. The rearrangement uses TRBV7-6 and TRBJ2-3, with D maybe TRBD1 (6 bases). This CDR3 is built from 12 residues. Trimming took off 5 bases at V and 15 bases at J, with 18 bases between the two ends. Germline V lookup: CDR1 SGHVS, CDR2 FNYEAQ. CDR3 loop: CASSTTGTGTYF. The DNA of the CDR3 is TGTGCCAGCAGCACTACCGGGACCGGGACATATTTT.

The rearrangement uses TRBV12-3 or TRBV12-4 and TRBJ1-1; D possibly corresponds to TRBD1 (6 bases). CDR3 length: 14 amino acids. Trimming stripped 5 bases from V and 8 bases from J, with 18 bases between. This chain's CDR3 is CASSTGRLGAEAFF. The CDR3 nucleotides are TGTGCCAGCAGTACCGGAAGGCTGGGGGCCGAAGCTTTCTTT.

This chain connects TRBV29-1 to TRBJ2-2, with a possible D match to TRBD1 (5 bases). Trimming pared 7 bases from V and 2 bases from J, leaving 11 bases between. Germline V gives CDR1 SQVTM, CDR2 ANQGSEA. The CDR3 has 13 residues. The CDR3 nucleotides are TGCAGCGGCTACAGGAGAAACACCGGGGAGCTGTTTTTT. It translates to CSGYRRNTGELFF.

This clonotype was detected many times. V and J are TRBV12-3 or TRBV12-4 and TRBJ1-5; D unclear. The CDR3 covers 12 residues. Deletions cut 6 bases from V and 5 bases from J, with 8 bases between. Here the CDR3 reads CASSLGHQPQHF. The CDR3 bases are TGTGCCAGCAGCCTTGGGCATCAGCCCCAGCATTTT.

The chain is built from TRBV29-1 and TRBJ2-2, with D perhaps matching TRBD2 (6 bases). The CDR3 is 13 residues long. Germline V gene lookup returns CDR1 SQVTM and CDR2 ANQGSEA. Between the trimmed V and J ends, which lost 3 bases and 2 bases, there was a span of 7 bases. The CDR3 DNA is TGCAGCGTTGACGCGGGAAACACCGGGGAGCTGTTTTTT. Translation gives CSVDAGNTGELFF.

CDR3 sequence: CAISPGGGQDTQYF. In DNA form, the CDR3 reads TGTGCCATCAGTCCTGGGGGGGGCCAAGATACGCAGTATTTT. The rearrangement joins TRBV10-3 to TRBJ2-3; D is possibly TRBD2 (7 bases). V was cut by 5 bases and J by 5 bases, with 14 bases left in between. CDR1 and CDR2 from the germline V gene are ENHRY and SYGVKD. This CDR3 region has 14 residues.